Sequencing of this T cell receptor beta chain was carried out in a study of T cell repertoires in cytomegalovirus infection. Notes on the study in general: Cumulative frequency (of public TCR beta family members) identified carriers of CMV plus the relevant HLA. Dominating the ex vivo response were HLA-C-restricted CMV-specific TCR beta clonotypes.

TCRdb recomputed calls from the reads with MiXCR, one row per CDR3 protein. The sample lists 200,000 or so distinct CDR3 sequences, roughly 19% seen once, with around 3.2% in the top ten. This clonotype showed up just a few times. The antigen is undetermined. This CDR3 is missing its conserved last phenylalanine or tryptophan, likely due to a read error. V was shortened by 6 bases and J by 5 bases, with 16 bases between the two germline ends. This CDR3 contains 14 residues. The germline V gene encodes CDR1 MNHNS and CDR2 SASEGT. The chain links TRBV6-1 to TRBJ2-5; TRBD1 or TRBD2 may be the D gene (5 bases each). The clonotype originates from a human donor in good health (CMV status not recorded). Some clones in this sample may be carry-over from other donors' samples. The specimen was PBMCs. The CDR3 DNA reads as TGTGCCAGCAGCGAACGGGACGTCGGGGAGACCCAGTACCTC. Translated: CASSERDVGETQYL.